This entry is about one T cell receptor beta chain. This clonotype was counted ten times or more. Its recognized antigen is unknown. Per-base qualities were not stored, and no clone one base away is much larger. The library was made by PCR. The instrument given in TCRdb is Illumina HiSeq 4000. Bulk TCR libraries were generated as previously described, with the TCR primers listed in Table S5 used. Total RNA was purified with the Qiagen AllPrep DNA/RNA kit. Before analysis, reads from multiple sequencing runs of the same library were pooled. The authors processed their data as follows. Reads were retained only if an exact TCR constant sequence was present, and the retained reads were trimmed to 150 nt and grouped according to their 12-nt molecular barcodes. Reads inside each barcode group were sub-clustered using a 15% Levenshtein threshold, and a quality-weighted consensus sequence was constructed for each RNA molecule. Non-functional sequences were excluded, and lower-count sequences lying one edit away from another sequence were also excluded. Based on fitting two negative binomial distributions, any barcode sub-cluster with under 20% of the maximum read count was discarded. In TCRdb, the public reads were trimmed at Q25 with fastp and aligned with MiXCR, with productive beta chains retained. Rows matching on CDR3 protein sequence are summarized as one entry with the most common DNA and genes. TCRdb, rather than the study authors, made the V and J calls. For this sample there are under 600,000 distinct CDR3 sequences; 20% to 25% appear just once. The ten largest make up approximately 0.84% of the sample.

Between the V and J ends, shortened by 7 bases and 1 base respectively, the junction contains 10 bases. The germline V gene sets CDR1 to SGHTA and CDR2 to FQGTGA. The CDR3 holds 14 amino acids from the cysteine to the phenylalanine. Solely the CDR3 DNA is kept, with 42 bases framed from the first base. The sample comes from a study of molecular identifiers for immune sequencing clone quantification (dated by TCRdb to the late 2010s). Turning to the overall study: For a replicate experiment, RNA from roughly 20,000 or 100,000 naive CD8 T cells was divided into five aliquots, and four of the five aliquots were sequenced. CD8 T cells were used in a methods study to benchmark molecular-identifier clustering-based TCR repertoire sequencing (MIDCIRS) and TCR RNA copy counting.

Naive CD8 T cell libraries were made from roughly 21,000 to 960,000 sorted cells using 10%, 30% or 50% of purified RNA. Naive CD8 T cells, defined as CD8+CD4-CCR7+CD45RA+, were FACS-sorted into RLT Plus buffer on a BD FACSAria II. To test detection sensitivity, Jurkat RNA equal to around nine TCR copies was added to samples of about 20,000-1,000,000 naive CD8 T cells. CD8 T cells were enriched with RosetteSep CD8+ T Cell Enrichment Cocktail and Ficoll-Paque, followed by ACK red cell lysis. What the study reported, not specific to this receptor: Spiked-in Jurkat TCR RNA (around nine copies' worth), which is not part of the donor repertoire, was contained in the naive libraries. Highly expanded clone sizes could be underestimated if identical TCR molecules share a barcode. When barcode sub-clustering was not used, chimeric consensus sequences inflated TCR diversity, with chimeras reaching as high as 47%. Spiked-in Jurkat TCR RNA equal to a single cell's worth was reported to be detectable even within one million naive CD8 T cells. In CMV-specific effector cells, clones with more than 20 RNA copies contained over 99% of molecules, whereas in naive cells such clones contained under 1% of molecules. Modeling gave about three recovered TCR RNA copies per cell versus around 10 by digital PCR, implying roughly 29% capture efficiency.

This sequence originates from a human donor in good health. Some libraries in this study had Jurkat cell RNA spiked in. Sequenced sample: naive CD8+ T cells from blood, with Jurkat cell RNA spiked in. The sample's cell subset or site label, in plain terms: FACS-sorted CD8+CD4-CCR7+CD45RA+ naive T cells. The sequence links TRBV7-3 to TRBJ2-2; the D segment could be TRBD2, given 6 matching bases. The bases read TGTGCCAGCAAGGAGGGGAAGAACACCGGGGAGCTGTTTTTT. It translates to CASKEGKNTGELFF.